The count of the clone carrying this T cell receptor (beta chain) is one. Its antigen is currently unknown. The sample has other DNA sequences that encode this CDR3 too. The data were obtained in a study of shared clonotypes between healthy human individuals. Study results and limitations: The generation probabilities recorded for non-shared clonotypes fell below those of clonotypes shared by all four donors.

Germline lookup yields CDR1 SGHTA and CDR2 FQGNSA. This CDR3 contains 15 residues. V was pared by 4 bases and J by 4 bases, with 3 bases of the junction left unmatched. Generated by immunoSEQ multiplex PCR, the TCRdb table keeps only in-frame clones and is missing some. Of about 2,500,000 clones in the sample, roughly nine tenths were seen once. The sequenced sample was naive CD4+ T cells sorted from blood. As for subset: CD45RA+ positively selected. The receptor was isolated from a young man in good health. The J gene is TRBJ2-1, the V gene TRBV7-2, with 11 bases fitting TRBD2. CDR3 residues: CASSYGTSGYNEQFF. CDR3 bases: TGTGCCAGCAGCTACGGGACTAGCGGATACAATGAGCAGTTCTTC.